The rows below give T cell receptor beta chains drawn from one sample of a study of blood T cells in healthy people across ages. TCRdb reprocessed the 5' RACE reads via MiXCR and lists one record per CDR3 protein. The sample carries 780,000 or so distinct CDR3 sequences, roughly 50% recorded once. The sample comprised blood. These receptor sequences come from a man in his forties in good health. CDR3s include the opening cysteine and the closing phenylalanine or tryptophan. Only some rows state a clone size, as once, few, many or a class for expanded clones.

v_gene,abundance,j_gene,CDR3aa
TRBV25-1,NA,TRBJ2-7,CASRLQGQGEQYF
TRBV29-1,once,NA,CSGGFEGYEQYF
TRBV7-9,NA,TRBJ1-2,CASSQVVAGVHGYTF
TRBV6-2/TRBV6-3,NA,TRBJ1-5,CASLPMDRNQPQHF
TRBV5-1,NA,TRBJ2-1,CASSFPSGGENNEQFF
TRBV28,few,TRBJ2-1,CASSLFQGLAGGNEQFF
TRBV5-1,NA,TRBJ2-5,CASSWDLTGEANEQYF
TRBV28,NA,TRBJ1-2,CASNIQGAGGYTF
TRBV2,NA,TRBJ2-1,CASSGVFSYNEQFF
TRBV3-1,NA,TRBJ2-1,CASSLPGLASGEQFF
TRBV3-1,NA,TRBJ2-6,CASSQLQGGGANVLTF
TRBV20-1,many,TRBJ1-5,CSASQGDQPQHF
TRBV12-3/TRBV12-4,many,TRBJ2-3,CASVREMSTDTQYF
TRBV12-3/TRBV12-4,NA,TRBJ2-1,CASSFTGGDYNEQFF
TRBV7-3,NA,TRBJ1-2,CASSLGPASYGYTF
TRBV30,NA,TRBJ1-5,CAWSVTGRHGQPQHF
TRBV7-8,NA,TRBJ1-2,CASSATGQTNYGYTF
TRBV27,NA,TRBJ1-2,CASTALGQLVYGYTF
TRBV27,few,TRBJ1-2,CASGSLDRVNYGYTF
TRBV7-3,few,TRBJ1-1,CASSLTGRGDTEAFF
TRBV20-1,NA,TRBJ1-1,CSAPPTGAPQYQNTEAFF
TRBV24-1,NA,TRBJ2-3,CATSDSGGGPTDTQYF
TRBV5-6,NA,TRBJ2-4,CASSSGFVDRSKNIQYF
TRBV7-8,NA,TRBJ2-1,CASSFRGGGNEQFF
TRBV20-1,NA,NA,CSAKGTELADEQYF
TRBV7-6,NA,TRBJ2-1,CASSLVGSGSSYNEQFF
TRBV2,NA,TRBJ2-7,CASSQGGTATYEQYF